The T cell receptor beta chain described here comes from a study of blood T cell repertoires in COVID-19. Background on the study: Sources were T cells, B-cell-depleted T cells, or PBMCs; the material itself was cDNA or gDNA.

As processed by the authors: Amplification from reference gene primers served as the basis for estimated nucleated cell counts. Produced via immunoSEQ multiplex PCR; TCRdb's table is partial and in-frame only. V and J calls and clone size come straight from that table; D and trimming were deduced from the DNA. In the table there are about 300,000 clones, under 90% of which are singletons. Germline assignment: CDR1 GTSNPN and CDR2 SVGIG (reference sequence). Trimming at V came to 5 bases and at J to 0 bases, leaving 9 bases not matched to a gene. The CDR3 sequence is 16 residues long. The chain carries TRBV30 and TRBJ2-3; 9 bases align to TRBD2. This sequence was found in a young man who had recovered from COVID-19. Sequenced material: PBMCs or T cells enriched from blood (not recorded which). The CDR3 nucleotides are TGTGCCTGGGTAGTAAGGGCGGGGGGGAGCACAGATACGCAGTATTTT. As protein: CAWVVRAGGSTDTQYF.